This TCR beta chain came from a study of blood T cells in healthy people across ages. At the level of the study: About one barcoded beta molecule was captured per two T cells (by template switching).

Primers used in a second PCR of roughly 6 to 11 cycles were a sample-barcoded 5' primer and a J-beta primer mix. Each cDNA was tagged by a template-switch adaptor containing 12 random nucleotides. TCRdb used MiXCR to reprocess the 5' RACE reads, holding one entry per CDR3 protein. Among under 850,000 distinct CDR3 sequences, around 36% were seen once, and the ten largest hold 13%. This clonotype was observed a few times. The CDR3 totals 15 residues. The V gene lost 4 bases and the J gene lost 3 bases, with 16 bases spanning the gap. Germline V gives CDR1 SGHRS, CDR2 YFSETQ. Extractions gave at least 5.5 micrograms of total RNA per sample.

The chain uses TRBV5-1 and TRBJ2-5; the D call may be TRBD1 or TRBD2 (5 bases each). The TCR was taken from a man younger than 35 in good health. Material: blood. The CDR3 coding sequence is TGCGCCAGCAGCCGTTGGGACCCGCGGGAAGAGACCCAGTACTTC. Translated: CASSRWDPREETQYF.